This T cell receptor beta chain stems from a study of identifying expanded T cells in peripheral blood. No infections or other immune events were documented during collection. Generated by immunoSEQ multiplex PCR, the TCRdb table keeps only in-frame clones and is missing some. Here the sample spans 95,000 to 100,000 clones, approximately 90% being singletons. Study observations and caveats: Across healthy donors, higher total template counts meant significantly greater approximately two-week count variance. Over approximately two and four weeks, about 15 and 19 clones changed, versus roughly 1.1 between replicates.

On this clone itself: Its antigen is still unknown.

The TCR was taken from a person between 18 and 70 years old in good health. Source material: blood.

CDR3 in DNA: TGTGCCAGTAGCACAAACAGGGGATCCACTGAAGCTTTCTTT. It specifies CASSTNRGSTEAFF. The chain uses TRBV19 and TRBJ1-1; 7 bases fit TRBD1. Germline V lookup: CDR1 LNHDA, CDR2 SQIVND (reference sequence). The V gene end was trimmed by 6 bases and the J gene end by 4 bases; junction bases not matched to a gene: 8. CDR3 size: 14 residues.